This entry lists 19 T cell receptor beta chains sequenced from one sample in a study of CD8 T cells in ankylosing spondylitis. Overall study results and limits: Seemingly distinctive of ankylosing spondylitis blood was a TCR beta motif formed by eight highly homologous variants.

The antigens for these receptors are not known. TCRdb re-called the 5' RACE reads through MiXCR, storing one row per CDR3 protein. The sample lists 650,000 to 800,000 distinct CDR3 sequences; 15% to 20% were seen once. The sample comprised blood, either unsorted or a sorted T cell fraction (not recorded which). All receptors come from a male donor with ankylosing spondylitis.

This clonotype has a handful of counts. The chain is built from TRBV4-2 and TRBJ1-1, with a weak D call TRBD1 (6 bases). Trimming pared 8 bases from V and 0 bases from J, leaving 16 bases between. The CDR3 consists of 15 residues. Germline V gene sequence: CDR1 LGHNA, CDR2 YNFKEQ. The CDR3 region has the DNA TGTGCCAGCGCAAGCAGGGGACCGATGAACACTGAAGCTTTCTTT. This sequence encodes CASASRGPMNTEAFF.

This sequence joins TRBV5-1 and TRBJ2-2; possible D gene TRBD2, 5 bases. The length of the CDR3 is 21 residues. Germline CDR1 is SGHRS and CDR2 is YFSETQ. V dropped 3 bases and J dropped 1 base, with 28 bases sitting between them. CDR3 protein: CASSWTSQDSVRRGNTGELFF. CDR3 in DNA: TGCGCCAGCAGCTGGACCTCCCAGGACTCGGTCAGGCGAGGGAACACCGGGGAGCTGTTTTTT.

The chain uses TRBV5-1 and TRBJ2-4; D may be TRBD1 (5 bases). The CDR3 has 16 amino acids. V lost 5 bases and J 0 bases, leaving 15 bases between the germline ends. Looked up from germline, CDR1 is SGHRS and CDR2 is YFSETQ. Written as DNA, the CDR3 is TGCGCCAGCAGGCCCAGGGAAGGGCTAGCCAAAAACATTCAGTACTTC. Its protein is CASRPREGLAKNIQYF.

The chain couples TRBV4-2 to TRBJ1-6, with D possibly being TRBD1 (6 bases). CDR1 LGHNA and CDR2 YNFKEQ come from the germline V gene. The germline V and J ends were trimmed by 0 bases and 6 bases, with 6 bases remaining between them. CDR3 length: 14 residues. DNA of the CDR3: TGTGCCAGCAGCCAAGAAGGGGGTAATTCACCCCTCCACTTT. It encodes CASSQEGGNSPLHF.

The chain couples TRBV29-1 to TRBJ2-1; maybe TRBD2 (7 bases). CDR1 SQVTM and CDR2 ANQGSEA come from the germline V gene. Trimming left V 4 bases short and J 3 bases short, with 13 bases between. The CDR3 consists of 14 residues. Here the CDR3 DNA reads TGCAGCGTTGGGGGGGCTAGCGGCTACAATGAGCAGTTCTTC. Protein product: CSVGGASGYNEQFF.

This clonotype was detected only a few times. The chain has TRBV27 and TRBJ2-5; 15 bases line up with TRBD2. The germline V gene encodes CDR1 MNHEY and CDR2 SMNVEV (reference sequence). The CDR3 runs 18 residues. V gave up 4 bases and J gave up 1 base; unmatched junction bases: 7. This chain's CDR3 is CASSSGLAGGEPQETQYF. CDR3 nucleotide sequence: TGTGCCAGCAGTTCCGGACTAGCGGGAGGGGAGCCCCAAGAGACCCAGTACTTC.

This clonotype was seen only a few times. The CDR3 sequence: CASSLLAGLGTGAGELFF. CDR3 bases: TGTGCCAGCAGCTTACTAGCGGGATTAGGCACGGGGGCCGGGGAGCTGTTTTTT. The chain employs TRBV11-2 and TRBJ2-2; TRBD2 matches at 9 bases. Germline CDR1 and CDR2: SGHAT and FQNNGV. The CDR3 runs to 18 residues. The junction had 13 bases not matched to a gene; V was cut back by 2 bases and J by 6 bases.

V is TRBV12-3 or TRBV12-4 and J is TRBJ1-6; 7 bases are shared with TRBD1. This CDR3 is built from 13 residues. V lost 3 bases, J lost 10 bases, and 3 bases stayed unmatched. CDR3 sequence reads: CASSLGQLSPLHF. The CDR3 nucleotides are TGTGCCAGCAGTTTGGGACAGCTATCACCCCTCCACTTT.

This chain joins TRBV28 and TRBJ1-4, with D unclear. V gave up 4 bases and J gave up 8 bases, with 17 bases separating them. Germline CDR1 is MDHEN and CDR2 is SYDVKM. The CDR3 length is 15 residues. The CDR3 coding sequence is TGTGCCAGCAGTTCCGCCCGACATCTTCACGAAAAACTGTTTTTT. This gives the protein CASSSARHLHEKLFF. The complete variable domain, with remaining parts taken from reference TRBV28 and TRBJ1-4, reads DVKVTQSSRYLVKRTGEKVFLECVQDMDHENMFWYRQDPGLGLRLIYFSYDVKMKEKGDIPEGYSVSREKKERFSLILESASTNQTSMYLCASSSARHLHEKLFFGSGTQLSVL.

The genes are TRBV4-1 and TRBJ1-1, with 8 bases matching TRBD1. The CDR3 totals 16 residues. Per the germline V gene, CDR1 is MGHRA and CDR2 is YSYEKL. V dropped 0 bases and J dropped 6; count of bases not matched to a gene: 9. In DNA, the CDR3 is TGCGCCAGCAGCCAAGATGCCGGACAGGGTGGCGCTGAAGCTTTCTTT. Translating gives CASSQDAGQGGAEAFF.

The sample holds a few counts of this clonotype. The chain has TRBV7-9 and TRBJ2-3; TRBD2 agrees at 7 bases. V was clipped by 5 bases and J by 0 bases; unmatched bases: 8. The CDR3 runs 16 residues. Looked up from germline, CDR1 is SEHNR and CDR2 is FQNEAQ (reference sequence). The CDR3 DNA is TGTGCCAGCAGCATAAGGGGACTACCCAGCACAGATACGCAGTATTTT. The encoded protein is CASSIRGLPSTDTQYF.

A few counts support this clonotype. The chain couples TRBV5-1 to TRBJ2-3, with 7 positions matching TRBD2. Germline CDR1 SGHRS, CDR2 YFSETQ. The CDR3 spans 15 residues. J gave up 3 bases and V 2 bases, and 6 bases lay outside the gene matches. The CDR3 reads CASSLMRERTDTQYF. Written as DNA, the CDR3 is TGCGCCAGCAGCTTAATGCGGGAGCGTACAGATACGCAGTATTTT.

The V call is TRBV5-1, the J call TRBJ2-5; 7 nucleotides agree with TRBD1. The CDR3 has 16 amino acids. From germline, CDR1 is SGHRS and CDR2 YFSETQ. After removal of 1 base from V and 5 bases from J, the junction contained 11 bases not matched to a gene. The CDR3 region has the DNA TGCGCCAGCAGCTTGAGCGGACAGGCAGTCGGGGAGACCCAGTACTTC. Its translation: CASSLSGQAVGETQYF.

This clonotype was detected only once. The chain couples TRBV10-3 to TRBJ2-2, with D perhaps TRBD1 (5 bases). The CDR3 sequence is 15 residues long. V lost 5 bases and J 3 bases, leaving 13 bases between the germline ends. Per the germline V gene, CDR1 is ENHRY and CDR2 is SYGVKD. The CDR3 loop is CAISPTARDTGELFF. The CDR3, as DNA: TGTGCCATCAGTCCGACAGCAAGAGACACCGGGGAGCTGTTTTTT.

The J gene is TRBJ1-2, the V gene TRBV7-9; D is perhaps TRBD1 (6 bases). The germline gives CDR1 SEHNR, CDR2 FQNEAQ (reference sequence). V was pared by 5 bases and J by 5 bases, with 15 bases between. The CDR3 extends over 14 amino acids. For the CDR3, the DNA is TGTGCCAGCAGCCCAGAAGGGGGAACGTATGGCTACACCTTC. Residues: CASSPEGGTYGYTF.

The chain joins TRBV5-8 to TRBJ2-2; D assignment may be TRBD1 or TRBD2 (5 bases each). The CDR3 totals 16 residues. The ends were cut back, 0 bases at V and 0 bases at J, with 9 bases in the middle. Germline V gives CDR1 SGHTS, CDR2 YDEGEE. CDR3 in amino acids: CASSLEGRSNTGELFF. CDR3 sequence (DNA): TGTGCCAGCAGCTTGGAGGGGAGATCGAACACCGGGGAGCTGTTTTTT.

The V gene is TRBV4-3, the J gene TRBJ2-3; D may correspond to TRBD1 or TRBD2 (5 bases each). The ends were cut back, 1 base at V and 6 bases at J, with 14 bases in the middle. This CDR3 comprises 15 residues. Germline V CDR1 and CDR2: LGHNA, YSLEER. The CDR3 spells CASSQGKTGRDTQYF. Here the CDR3 DNA reads TGCGCCAGCAGCCAAGGGAAGACGGGGCGGGATACGCAGTATTTT.

The chain recombines TRBV2 with TRBJ2-1; a possible D gene is TRBD2 (6 bases). V shed 4 bases and J shed 8 bases, with 18 bases lying between them. The CDR3 contains 15 residues. The V gene's germline CDR1 is SNHLY and CDR2 FYNNEI. CDR3 DNA: TGTGCCAGCAGTGTAAGCGGGCATCCGGGGGATGAGCAGTTCTTC. It codes for CASSVSGHPGDEQFF.

This chain connects TRBV2 to TRBJ2-1; D might be TRBD1 or TRBD2, each matching 6 bases. The CDR3 runs 16 residues. V lost 8 bases and J 0 bases, leaving 17 bases between the germline ends. Germline-derived CDR1 and CDR2 are SNHLY and FYNNEI. The CDR3 spells CASVWRGASSYNEQFF. CDR3 coding DNA: TGTGCCAGCGTATGGAGGGGGGCAAGCTCCTACAATGAGCAGTTCTTC.